These 5 T cell receptor beta chains originate from one sample sequenced in a study of cytomegalovirus exposure and HLA in healthy donors. Researchers ran the PCR with 60 Vbeta and 13 Jbeta primers. Data came from immunoSEQ multiplex PCR; TCRdb stores just in-frame clones and leaves some out. The profile covers 200,000 or so clones, with 65% to 90% appearing a single time and more than 6% taken by the ten largest. Sequenced material: PBMCs. The receptor set was obtained from a man aged 35 to 55 in good health and CMV-seropositive.

The chain joins TRBV6-5 to TRBJ2-3, with D perhaps TRBD1 (6 bases). CDR1 and CDR2 from the germline V gene are MNHEY and SVGAGI. This CDR3 region has 14 residues. V shed 5 bases and J shed 2 bases, with 11 bases lying between them. This CDR3 is CASSLGAATDTQYF. For the CDR3, the DNA is TGTGCCAGCAGTCTGGGGGCAGCCACAGATACGCAGTATTTT.

V gene TRBV7-9 combines with J gene TRBJ2-5; the match to TRBD2 covers 12 bases. CDR1 and CDR2 from the germline V gene are SEHNR and FQNEAQ (reference sequence). The V and J ends lost 1 base and 5 bases, in that order; junction bases with no gene match: 5. This CDR3 spans 16 amino acids. CDR3 region: CASSLVLAGGQETQYF. The CDR3 DNA is TGTGCCAGCAGCTTAGTACTAGCGGGGGGCCAGGAGACCCAGTACTTC.

CDR3 nucleotide sequence: TGCAGCGTTGGACTGGGACAGAAGGGCTACACCTTC. It specifies CSVGLGQKGYTF. The V and J genes are TRBV29-1 and TRBJ1-2; TRBD1 agrees at 7 bases. Trimming at V came to 4 bases and at J to 8 bases, leaving 7 bases not matched to a gene. The CDR3 covers 12 residues. The germline V gene encodes CDR1 SQVTM and CDR2 ANQGSEA. The full variable domain, completed using reference TRBV29-1 and TRBJ1-2, is SAVISQKPSRDICQRGTSLTIQCQVDSQVTMMFWYRQQPGQSLTLIATANQGSEATYESGFVIDKFPISRPNLTFSTLTVSNMSPEDSSIYLCSVGLGQKGYTFGSGTRLTVV.

The rearrangement uses TRBV7-9 and TRBJ1-2; D gene unclear. This CDR3 is built from 16 residues. Deletions cut 1 base from V and 3 bases from J, with 15 bases between. Germline V gene lookup returns CDR1 SEHNR and CDR2 FQNEAQ (reference sequence). CDR3 DNA: TGTGCCAGCAGCTTAGAAGGAGGGTTAAGCTACTATGGCTACACCTTC. This sequence encodes CASSLEGGLSYYGYTF.

The gene calls are TRBV5-4 and TRBJ2-7, with 10 bases identical to TRBD2. Trimming removed 0 bases from V and 2 bases from J; junction bases left unmatched: 5. CDR1 and CDR2 (germline): SGHNT, YYREEE (reference sequence). The CDR3 spans 16 residues. Here the CDR3 reads CASSLGASGSPYEQYF. In nucleotides, the CDR3 is TGTGCCAGCAGCTTGGGGGCTAGCGGGAGCCCCTACGAGCAGTACTTC.